A single T cell receptor beta chain is shown here with its context. Trimming removed 0 bases at V and 13 bases at J, with 22 bases between. The CDR3 sequence is 16 residues long. Germline V gene sequence: CDR1 SEHNR, CDR2 FQNEAQ (reference sequence). Samples came from patients with localized non-small cell lung adenocarcinoma. TCRdb re-called the PCR reads through MiXCR, storing one row per CDR3 protein. The table lists more than 25,000 distinct CDR3 sequences, about 50% of them singletons, with less than 60% in the top ten. This entry belongs to a study of CD4 and CD8 cells across lung adenocarcinoma regions.

The chain is built from TRBV7-9 and TRBJ2-1; D perhaps matches TRBD2 (6 bases). Sequenced material: CD8+ T cells from the center of a lung tumor. The sequence was obtained from a male donor with lung adenocarcinoma. The CD4 and CD8 labels of this study may be unreliable. The CDR3 is CASSLAGRTPGETQFF. The CDR3 coding sequence is TGTGCCAGCAGCTTAGCGGGCCGGACTCCGGGGGAGACCCAGTTCTTC.